Listed here are 26 T cell receptor beta chains from one sample, sequenced in a study of blood T cells in healthy people across ages. Using a J-beta primer mix together with a sample-barcoded 5' primer, a second PCR was run for roughly 7 to 11 cycles. MiXCR was run by TCRdb on the 5' RACE reads, yielding one entry per CDR3 protein. Altogether roughly 1 million distinct CDR3 sequences are present, approximately 26% being singletons, with the ten largest covering less than 0.75%. In addition, the sample was reused for a study of T cells of mothers and their children.

Material for sequencing was blood. The receptor set was obtained from a girl aged 2-15 years in good health.

The chain links TRBV9 to TRBJ2-7, with D unclear. CDR1 is SGDLS, CDR2 YYNGEE, per germline. This CDR3 contains 13 residues. Trimming left V 0 bases short and J 0 bases short, with 4 bases between. The DNA of the CDR3 is TGTGCCAGCAGCGTAGCTGACTCCTACGAGCAGTACTTC. Translation: CASSVADSYEQYF.

This rearrangement joins TRBV5-1 to TRBJ2-1; 8 bases are shared with TRBD2. The V gene's germline CDR1 is SGHRS and CDR2 YFSETQ. V gave up 0 bases and J gave up 7 bases; unmatched junction bases: 9. The CDR3 has 16 amino acids. The CDR3 protein is CASSLARGSGINEQFF. In nucleotides, the CDR3 is TGCGCCAGCAGCTTGGCCAGGGGTAGCGGGATAAATGAGCAGTTCTTC.

J is TRBJ2-3 and V is TRBV19, with 12 bases fitting TRBD2. V lost 4 bases, J lost 5 bases, and 7 bases stayed unmatched. Germline assignment: CDR1 LNHDA and CDR2 SQIVND (reference sequence). The CDR3 contains 16 residues. DNA for the CDR3: TGTGCCAGTAGTACTCGACTAGCGGGAGTTGAAGATACGCAGTATTTT. It specifies CASSTRLAGVEDTQYF.

This rearrangement joins TRBV4-2 to TRBJ2-5; D not certain. The CDR3 contains 14 residues. The germline V and J ends were trimmed by 0 bases and 5 bases, with 10 bases remaining between them. Germline V gives CDR1 LGHNA, CDR2 YNFKEQ. CDR3 bases: TGTGCCAGCAGCCAAGATCCAGACGATGAGACCCAGTACTTC. Its protein is CASSQDPDDETQYF.

This chain uses TRBV4-3 with TRBJ2-2; D ambiguous. The germline V gene has CDR1 LGHNA and CDR2 YSLEER. The CDR3 sequence is 14 residues long. Trimming cost V 0 bases and J 4 bases, with 6 bases left between them. In DNA form, the CDR3 reads TGCGCCAGCAGCCAAGATCCACTCACCGGGGAGCTGTTTTTT. This encodes CASSQDPLTGELFF.

The sample holds a few counts of this clonotype. V is TRBV20-1 and J is TRBJ2-5, with D possibly being TRBD2 (5 bases). There are 14 residues in the CDR3. From germline, CDR1 is DFQATT and CDR2 SNEGSKA (reference sequence). Trimming cost V 3 bases and J 3 bases, with 14 bases left between them. Here the CDR3 DNA reads TGCAGTGCTAGTGCGGCGGGCCGGGAAGAGACCCAGTACTTC. Encoded protein: CSASAAGREETQYF.

This clonotype was counted between two and nine times. V gene TRBV10-2 combines with J gene TRBJ2-5, with 7 bases that match TRBD1. The CDR3 has 16 residues. CDR1 is WSHSY, CDR2 SAAADI, per germline. Germline trimming cut 6 bases from V and 5 bases from J; bases unmatched to any gene: 15. CDR3 protein: CASSRRQGVLGETQYF. CDR3 nucleotide sequence: TGCGCCAGCAGCCGACGACAGGGAGTTCTTGGTGAGACCCAGTACTTC.

This clonotype has more than one count but fewer than ten. The V and J genes are TRBV6-2 or TRBV6-3 and TRBJ2-1, with TRBD2 matching over 10 bases. Germline V lookup: CDR1 MNHEY, CDR2 SVGEGT. CDR3 length: 15 amino acids. With 6 bases clipped from V and 4 bases from J, the junction kept 6 bases outside the gene matches. The CDR3 DNA follows: TGTGCCAGCAGGCCTCTAGCGGGAGCTTACAATGAGCAGTTCTTC. Protein product: CASRPLAGAYNEQFF.

The chain is built from TRBV2 and TRBJ2-3; D ambiguous. The CDR3 spans 13 residues. Germline assignment: CDR1 SNHLY and CDR2 FYNNEI. Trimming left V 7 bases short and J 0 bases short, with 8 bases between. CDR3 in amino acids: CASTGLSTDTQYF. DNA for the CDR3: TGTGCCAGCACTGGGTTAAGCACAGATACGCAGTATTTT.

In its sample, this clonotype was seen a few times. A much larger clonotype is one base distant, so this may be a read error. The chain carries TRBV6-6 and TRBJ2-5; D uncertain. Trimming cost V 0 bases and J 3 bases, with 2 bases left between them. The CDR3 is 12 amino acids. Looked up from germline, CDR1 is MNHNY and CDR2 is SVGAGI (reference sequence). The CDR3: CASSYSEETQYF. CDR3 DNA: TGTGCCAGCAGTTACTCCGAAGAGACCCAGTACTTC.

As concerns this clonotype: Mismatch with germline at one junction end may stem from a read error. V usage is TRBV9 and J usage is TRBJ2-5; D possibly uses TRBD1 or TRBD2 (6 bases each). This CDR3 spans 16 amino acids. In germline, CDR1 is SGDLS, CDR2 YYNGEE. The CDR3 DNA reads TGTGCCAGCAGCGGCCTTGGAGGGGGGCTACAAGAGACCCAGTCCTTC. Translated, it gives CASSGLGGGLQETQSF. The entire variable domain, with the rest obtained from reference TRBV9 and TRBJ2-5, is as follows: DSGVTQTPKHLITATGQRVTLRCSPRSGDLSVYWYQQSLDQGLQFLIQYYNGEERAKGNILERFSAQQFPDLHSELNLSSLELGDSALYFCASSGLGGGLQETQSFGPGTRLLVL.

The sample holds a few counts of this clonotype. The chain links TRBV6-2 or TRBV6-3 to TRBJ2-1, with 9 bases matching TRBD2. Germline loops: CDR1 MNHEY, CDR2 SVGEGT. This CDR3 region has 15 residues. V trimming: 7 bases; J trimming: 2 bases; junction bases outside the gene matches: 6. CDR3 nucleotides: TGTGCCAGCAAGCCGGGACTAGCTCCCTACAATGAGCAGTTCTTC. Translated: CASKPGLAPYNEQFF.

This clonotype was observed a handful of times. The chain has TRBV29-1 and TRBJ1-2; D is undetermined. From germline, CDR1 is SQVTM and CDR2 ANQGSEA. V was trimmed by 7 bases and J by 7 bases, leaving 16 bases between them. The CDR3 consists of 12 residues. Here the CDR3 DNA reads TGCAGCGCCGTGGGCGGCGCCTCTGGCTACACCTTC. Translating it yields CSAVGGASGYTF.

The chain couples TRBV5-6 to TRBJ1-5, with D maybe TRBD1 (6 bases). The CDR3 is 16 residues long. CDR1 is SGHDT and CDR2 is YYEEEE in the germline V gene. Trimming cost V 1 base and J 1 base, with 12 bases left between them. The CDR3 DNA reads TGTGCCAGCAGCTTGTACAGGGAAGTCAGCAATCAGCCCCAGCATTTT. The encoded protein is CASSLYREVSNQPQHF.

There are a few counts of this clonotype. J is TRBJ1-4 and V is TRBV7-9; D not certain. This CDR3 region has 15 residues. CDR1 SEHNR and CDR2 FQNEAQ come from the germline V gene (reference sequence). Trimming removed 7 bases from V and 0 bases from J, with 12 bases in between. CDR3 sequence: CASTLTQATNEKLFF. CDR3 coding DNA: TGTGCCAGCACCCTCACACAAGCAACTAATGAAAAACTGTTTTTT.

This clonotype was observed a handful of times. The chain joins TRBV7-9 to TRBJ2-7, with 7 bases matching TRBD2. V lost 5 bases and J lost 3; bases outside the gene matches: 7. Germline V gene lookup returns CDR1 SEHNR and CDR2 FQNEAQ (reference sequence). The CDR3 is 14 residues long. The CDR3 DNA sequence: TGTGCCAGCAGCGGGGAGGGACTTGACTACGAGCAGTACTTC. It is translated as CASSGEGLDYEQYF.

This clonotype was seen only a few times. CDR3 coding DNA: TGTGCCAGCAGCCCCCAGACAGGGCTTCTGAACGAGCAGTACTTC. Protein: CASSPQTGLLNEQYF. The chain uses TRBV14 and TRBJ2-7; 7 nucleotides match TRBD1. Trimming took 4 bases from V and 5 from J; bases not matched to a gene: 11. The CDR3 covers 15 residues. Germline V gene sequence: CDR1 SGHDN, CDR2 FVKESK.

With regard to this clonotype: Its ends do not fully match the called genes, so a read error is possible. J is TRBJ2-2 and V is TRBV20-1; TRBD2 aligns across 7 bases. The CDR3 totals 13 residues. The germline gives CDR1 DFQATT, CDR2 SNEGSKA (reference sequence). DNA of the CDR3: TGCAGTGCTCAGACTAGCAACACCGAGGAGCTGTTTTTT. This sequence encodes CSAQTSNTEELFF.

The chain employs TRBV19 and TRBJ1-3; D call uncertain. CDR3 length: 14 amino acids. The V gene lost 8 bases and the J gene lost 0 bases, with 11 bases spanning the gap. Looked up from germline, CDR1 is LNHDA and CDR2 is SQIVND (reference sequence). Here the CDR3 reads CASAPWSSGNTIYF. In DNA form, the CDR3 reads TGTGCCAGTGCACCCTGGAGCTCTGGAAACACCATATATTTT.

This chain links TRBV6-5 with TRBJ1-5, with 7 bases matching TRBD1. V lost 5 bases to trimming and J lost 6 bases; unmatched junction nucleotides: 13. The CDR3 consists of 16 residues. Germline V lookup: CDR1 MNHEY, CDR2 SVGAGI. The CDR3 nucleotides read TGTGCCAGCAGTCAAGATTCAGGGGGGACTTTTCAGCCCCAGCATTTT. It translates to CASSQDSGGTFQPQHF.

The chain employs TRBV28 and TRBJ2-7; no clear D. CDR3 length: 15 amino acids. The V end was cut by 2 bases, the J end by 1 base, with 12 bases between. Germline CDR1 is MDHEN and CDR2 is SYDVKM. This CDR3 reads CASSLILRHSYEQYF. The CDR3 nucleotides are TGTGCCAGCAGTTTAATCCTACGCCATTCCTACGAGCAGTACTTC.

This clonotype was counted only a few times. The J gene is TRBJ2-4, the V gene TRBV7-9; TRBD2 might be the D (6 bases). This CDR3 comprises 13 residues. CDR1 and CDR2 (germline): SEHNR, FQNEAQ (reference sequence). V was trimmed by 5 bases and J by 3 bases, leaving 8 bases between them. The CDR3 DNA follows: TGTGCCAGCAGCCCGCGGGACAAAAACATTCAGTACTTC. It is translated as CASSPRDKNIQYF.

For this clonotype: Sequence at one end of the junction differs from germline and may be a read error. The rearrangement links TRBV2 to TRBJ2-7; D is possibly TRBD1 (6 bases). Looked up from germline, CDR1 is SNHLY and CDR2 is FYNNEI. This CDR3 has 12 amino acids. CDR3 nucleotide sequence: TGTGCCAGCAGGGGGACAATCTACGAGCAGTGCTTC. It specifies CASRGTIYEQCF.

This clonotype has just a few counts. The chain is built from TRBV7-2 and TRBJ1-5; TRBD1 aligns across 7 bases. Germline values: CDR1 SGHTA, CDR2 FQGNSA. V lost 4 bases, J lost 0 bases, and 3 bases stayed unmatched. This CDR3 region has 15 residues. For the CDR3, the DNA is TGTGCCAGCAGCTCCGGGACAGATAGCAATCAGCCCCAGCATTTT. It is translated as CASSSGTDSNQPQHF.

The chain uses TRBV2 and TRBJ2-5, with D perhaps being TRBD1 or TRBD2 (6 bases each). The CDR3 contains 18 residues. V was cut by 2 bases and J by 1 base, with 20 bases left in between. Germline V gene data show CDR1 as SNHLY and CDR2 as FYNNEI. Written as DNA, the CDR3 is TGTGCCAGCAGTGAATCACAGGGTGTGGCGGGGATCCAAGAGACCCAGTACTTC. The encoded protein is CASSESQGVAGIQETQYF.

The genes are TRBV27 and TRBJ2-5, with 9 bases matching TRBD1. This CDR3 is 15 amino acids long. With 6 bases clipped from V and 5 bases from J, the junction kept 10 bases outside the gene matches. Germline V gives CDR1 MNHEY, CDR2 SMNVEV (reference sequence). The CDR3: CASSKIRDRAETQYF. In DNA form, the CDR3 reads TGTGCCAGCAGCAAAATACGGGACAGGGCCGAGACCCAGTACTTC.